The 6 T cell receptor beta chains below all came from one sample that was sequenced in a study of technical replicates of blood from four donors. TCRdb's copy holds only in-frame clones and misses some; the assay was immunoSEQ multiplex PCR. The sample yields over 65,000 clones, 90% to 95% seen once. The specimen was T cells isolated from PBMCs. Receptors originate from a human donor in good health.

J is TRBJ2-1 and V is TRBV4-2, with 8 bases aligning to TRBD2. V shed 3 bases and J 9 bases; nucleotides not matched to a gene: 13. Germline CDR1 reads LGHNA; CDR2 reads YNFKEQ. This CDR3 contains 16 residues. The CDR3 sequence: CASSQGTSAVRAEQFF. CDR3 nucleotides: TGTGCCAGCAGCCAGGGGACTAGTGCGGTGCGTGCTGAGCAGTTCTTC.

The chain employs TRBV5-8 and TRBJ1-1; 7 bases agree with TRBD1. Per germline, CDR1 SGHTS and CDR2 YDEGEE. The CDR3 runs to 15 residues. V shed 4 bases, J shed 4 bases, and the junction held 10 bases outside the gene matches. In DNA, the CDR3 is TGTGCCAGCAGCCCGACGGACAGGTGGGGCACTGAAGCTTTCTTT. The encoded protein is CASSPTDRWGTEAFF.

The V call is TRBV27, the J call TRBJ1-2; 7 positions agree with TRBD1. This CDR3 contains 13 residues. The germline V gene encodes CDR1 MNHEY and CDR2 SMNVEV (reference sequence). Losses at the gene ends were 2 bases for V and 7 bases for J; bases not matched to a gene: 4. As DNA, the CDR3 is TGTGCCAGCAGTTTAAGGGCAGGGGGTGGCTACACCTTC. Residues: CASSLRAGGGYTF.

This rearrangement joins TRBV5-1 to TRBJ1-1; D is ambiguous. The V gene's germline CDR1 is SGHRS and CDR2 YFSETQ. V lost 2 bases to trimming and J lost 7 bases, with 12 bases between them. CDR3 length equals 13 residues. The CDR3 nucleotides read TGCGCCAGCAGCTTAAACAATCCGTTTGAAGCTTTCTTT. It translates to CASSLNNPFEAFF.

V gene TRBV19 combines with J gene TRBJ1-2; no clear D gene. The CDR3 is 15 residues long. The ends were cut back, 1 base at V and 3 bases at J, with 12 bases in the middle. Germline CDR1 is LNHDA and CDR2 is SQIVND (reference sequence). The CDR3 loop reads CASSIAPGRDYGYTF. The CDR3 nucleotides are TGTGCCAGTAGTATAGCCCCAGGCAGAGACTATGGCTACACCTTC.

The CDR3 region is CASSVREGPGTDTQYF. The CDR3 nucleotides read TGTGCCAGCAGCGTGAGGGAGGGCCCGGGCACAGATACGCAGTATTTT. This chain connects TRBV9 to TRBJ2-3; TRBD2 matches at 7 bases. J gave up 1 base and V 2 bases, and 7 bases lay outside the gene matches. CDR3 length equals 16 residues. From germline, CDR1 is SGDLS and CDR2 YYNGEE.